This T cell receptor beta chain was observed in a study of T cells in Graves' hyperthyroidism and ophthalmopathy. Amplification yielded TCR beta CDR3 regions, with RNA transcripts as the source. A first-round RT-PCR of the TCR CDR3 used the HTBI primer set. TCRdb fed the multiplex PCR reads into MiXCR, producing one record per CDR3 protein. The sample holds fewer than 750,000 distinct CDR3 sequences, roughly 15% seen once. Thyroid ultrasound, orbital computed tomography, clinical symptoms, and serum thyroxine and TRAb underpinned diagnoses. The PBMCs were taken from about 10 ml of fresh peripheral blood. This clonotype came up a few times. With 5 bases clipped from V and 6 bases from J, the junction kept 8 bases outside the gene matches. Per germline, CDR1 SGHVS and CDR2 FQNEAQ. This CDR3 is 14 amino acids long.

The receptor comes from a woman between 50 and 59 years old with Graves' ophthalmopathy. This rearrangement joins TRBV7-8 to TRBJ2-7, with 9 bases that match TRBD2. Sequenced sample: blood. The CDR3 spells CASSPTSGPTEQYF. The CDR3 region has the DNA TGTGCCAGCAGCCCGACTAGCGGCCCTACCGAGCAGTACTTC.